This TCR beta chain was identified in a study of blood T cell repertoires in COVID-19. The wider study: COVID-19 samples collected from the United States, Italy and Spain covered acute and convalescent phases. T cells, B-cell-depleted T cells, or PBMCs provided the cDNA or gDNA that served as material.

In the original processing: Amplification of reference gene primers was used by the study to estimate nucleated cell counts. Data came from immunoSEQ multiplex PCR; TCRdb stores just in-frame clones and leaves some out. The D gene and trimming were derived from the DNA, and the V and J assignments and clone size from that table. Found here are 190,000 or so clones, 80% to 90% of them singletons; the top ten hold 2.5% to 3.5%. This TCR was sampled from a man aged 50-60 years with active or convalescent COVID-19. Material: peripheral blood.

As DNA, the CDR3 is TGTGCCAGCTCACCCAACATGGACAGCAATGAGCAGTTCTTC. Protein sequence: CASSPNMDSNEQFF. V is TRBV18 and J is TRBJ2-1, with D possibly TRBD1 on 6 matching bases. V gave up 3 bases and J gave up 6 bases, with 12 bases separating them. The CDR3 has 14 residues. Per the germline V gene, CDR1 is KGHSH and CDR2 is LQKENI.